The 23 T cell receptor beta chains presented below share a single source sample, sequenced in a study of CXCR3-negative and CXCR3-positive naive CD8 T cells. The TRB cDNA libraries were prepared by 5' RACE with UMI labels. TCRdb reprocessed the 5' RACE reads and keeps a single row for each CDR3 protein, giving no DNA. Here the sample table reports 69,000 or so distinct CDR3 sequences. Sequenced sample: naive CXCR3- CD8+ T cells from blood. As to subset: CD45RO-CCR7+CD27+CD95- naive CD8+ T cells lacking CXCR3 (TNR3-). These receptors originate from a human donor in good health. Some clones in this sample may be carry-over from other donors' samples.

The gene calls are TRBV20-1 and TRBJ2-3; TCRdb indicates TRBD1, and absent DNA this call remains unverified. CDR3 size: 14 residues. The germline CDR1 and CDR2 sequences are DFQATT and SNEGSKA (reference sequence). This CDR3 reads CSTVTGGPADTQYF.

The chain links TRBV2 to TRBJ1-2; TCRdb calls TRBD1, which cannot be checked without DNA. The germline V gene has CDR1 SNHLY and CDR2 FYNNEI. The CDR3 runs to 14 residues. CDR3 sequence reads: CASSADRGTGGYTF.

V and J are TRBV7-2 and TRBJ2-7; the D call of TRBD2 rests on TCRdb alone, since no DNA is present to check it. CDR1 is SGHTA, CDR2 FQGNSA, per germline. The CDR3 contains 16 residues. The CDR3 reads CASSDPLGLAGFEQYF.

The CDR3 loop reads CSVEGYTEAFF. The chain combines TRBV29-1 with TRBJ1-1. The germline gives CDR1 SQVTM, CDR2 ANQGSEA. The CDR3 runs to 11 residues.

The chain employs TRBV7-9 and TRBJ2-5; lacking DNA, the TRBD1 call made by TCRdb goes unchecked. The CDR3 is 15 residues long. Germline V gives CDR1 SEHNR, CDR2 FQNEAQ (reference sequence). The CDR3 spells CASSLWAELQETQYF.

Here the CDR3 reads CASSTTGTGARRYGYTF. V is TRBV28 and J is TRBJ1-2; no DNA is available, so the TRBD1 call from TCRdb remains unchecked. Germline V gene lookup returns CDR1 MDHEN and CDR2 SYDVKM. The CDR3 runs 17 residues.

The J gene is TRBJ1-5, the V gene TRBV5-1; TCRdb designates TRBD1, a call that cannot be tested without DNA. The germline V gene encodes CDR1 SGHRS and CDR2 YFSETQ. The CDR3 sequence is 17 residues long. This CDR3 is CASSLGLQGLTGQPQHF.

The chain has TRBV20-1 and TRBJ2-1; TCRdb picks TRBD1, but there is no DNA to check that call. The CDR3 length is 15 residues. From germline, CDR1 is DFQATT and CDR2 SNEGSKA (reference sequence). CDR3 protein: CSARDLGGHYNEQFF.

This rearrangement joins TRBV5-1 to TRBJ1-2; TCRdb designates TRBD1, a call that cannot be tested without DNA. This CDR3 region has 14 residues. The V gene's germline CDR1 is SGHRS and CDR2 YFSETQ. This chain's CDR3 is CASSSDSGTHGYTF.

V and J are TRBV7-9 and TRBJ2-7; TCRdb's D call, TRBD1, is unchecked because there is no DNA. The CDR3 extends over 15 amino acids. Germline lookup yields CDR1 SEHNR and CDR2 FQNEAQ (reference sequence). CDR3 loop: CASSQETGALPSVHF.

V usage is TRBV29-1 and J usage is TRBJ2-1. The CDR3 length is 13 residues. The germline CDR1 and CDR2 sequences are SQVTM and ANQGSEA. The CDR3 spells CSVGAVLGNEQFF.

The chain joins TRBV7-9 to TRBJ1-1. The germline CDR1 and CDR2 sequences are SEHNR and FQNEAQ (reference sequence). The CDR3 totals 13 residues. The CDR3 protein is CASSLVLPTEAFF.

The chain employs TRBV13 and TRBJ2-1; TCRdb's D gene call, TRBD2, goes unchecked for lack of DNA. The CDR3 is 16 residues long. The germline V gene has CDR1 PRHDT and CDR2 FYEKMQ (reference sequence). The CDR3 loop reads CASSTLAGGSYNEQFF. The full variable domain, rest sourced from reference TRBV13 and TRBJ2-1, is AAGVIQSPRHLIKEKRETATLKCYPIPRHDTVYWYQQGPGQDPQFLISFYEKMQSDKGSIPDRFSAQQFSDYHSELNMSSLELGDSALYFCASSTLAGGSYNEQFFGPGTRLTVL.

The chain combines TRBV29-1 with TRBJ2-5; as DNA is missing, the TRBD1 call by TCRdb cannot be tested. Per germline, CDR1 SQVTM and CDR2 ANQGSEA. The CDR3 extends over 14 amino acids. CDR3 amino acids: CSVEDRGERETQYF.

The CDR3 is CASSFSPVSTDTQYF. The chain recombines TRBV11-2 with TRBJ2-3; TCRdb indicates TRBD2, and absent DNA this call remains unverified. The germline V gene encodes CDR1 SGHAT and CDR2 FQNNGV. The CDR3 runs to 15 residues.

This chain links TRBV3-1 with TRBJ2-2; the D gene TCRdb calls, TRBD1, cannot be checked with no DNA. The germline CDR1 and CDR2 sequences are LGHDT and YNNKEL (reference sequence). The CDR3 sequence is 14 residues long. The CDR3 loop is CASTPGPYTGELFF.

The chain couples TRBV28 to TRBJ2-2; TCRdb picks TRBD1, but there is no DNA to check that call. The CDR3 consists of 15 residues. Germline V lookup: CDR1 MDHEN, CDR2 SYDVKM. The CDR3 sequence is CASRPGTGATGELFF.

This sequence joins TRBV7-6 and TRBJ2-7; TCRdb outputs TRBD1, but without DNA this stays unchecked. The germline V gene has CDR1 SGHVS and CDR2 FNYEAQ. There are 15 residues in the CDR3. The CDR3 here is CASSLTSDRVYEQYF.

The V call is TRBV29-1, the J call TRBJ1-5. Germline V gene lookup returns CDR1 SQVTM and CDR2 ANQGSEA. The CDR3 consists of 14 residues. The CDR3 reads CSVEDGDSNQPQHF.

The chain joins TRBV20-1 to TRBJ2-7. The CDR3 loop spans 13 amino acids. Germline CDR1 and CDR2: DFQATT and SNEGSKA (reference sequence). CDR3 in amino acids: CSARLAGSYEQYF.

The J gene is TRBJ2-2, the V gene TRBV19; absent DNA, TCRdb's TRBD1 call cannot be checked. The length of the CDR3 is 19 residues. The germline V gene encodes CDR1 LNHDA and CDR2 SQIVND (reference sequence). This CDR3 is CASSPPTGVIPSNTGELFF.

This chain connects TRBV6-2 or TRBV6-3 to TRBJ2-7; the D call from TCRdb, TRBD1, cannot be confirmed without DNA. The CDR3 is 16 residues long. The V gene's germline CDR1 is MNHEY and CDR2 SVGEGT. CDR3 amino acids: CASSPLDRGGDDEQYF.

The chain carries TRBV4-1 and TRBJ1-1; lacking DNA, the TRBD1 call made by TCRdb goes unchecked. CDR3 length: 16 residues. Germline V gene lookup returns CDR1 MGHRA and CDR2 YSYEKL. This CDR3 is CASSQVGKVDGTEAFF.